These T cell receptor beta chains were read from a single sample in a study of cytomegalovirus exposure and HLA in healthy donors. The method was immunoSEQ multiplex PCR; TCRdb's version includes in-frame clones alone and lacks a portion of them. In the table there are 110,000 to 150,000 clones, under 80% of which are singletons. Sequencing input: PBMCs. The source of these receptors is a man aged 18-30 years in good health and CMV-seropositive. Both conserved end residues are part of each CDR3. The D gene is left open where the match is weak. Clone size, where shown, is once, few, many, or a class for clones that have expanded.

J gene	V gene	D gene	clone size	CDR3 DNA	CDR3 protein
TRBJ1-1	TRBV28	-	-	TGTGCCAGCAGTTTAAGGGGGGGCAGGGCTGAAGCTTTCTTT	CASSLRGGRAEAFF
TRBJ2-3	TRBV2	-	few	TGTGCCAGCAGGCCTAGAGGCGGCACAGATACGCAGTATTTT	CASRPRGGTDTQYF
TRBJ2-5	TRBV11-3	TRBD2	-	TGTGCCAGCAGCTTCGGACTAGCGGGGGGTAAAGAGACCCAGTACTTC	CASSFGLAGGKETQYF
TRBJ2-1	TRBV28	-	-	TGTGCCAGCAGTTTAATCGGGGGGCCTGGGAGCGGACCTAACAATGAGCAGTTCTTC	CASSLIGGPGSGPNNEQFF
TRBJ2-7	TRBV28	TRBD1	-	TGTGCCAGCAGTTTAGGGGGGACAGGGGGATACTACGAGCAGTACTTC	CASSLGGTGGYYEQYF
TRBJ2-7	TRBV18	TRBD2	-	TGTGCCAGCTCACCTCTCCCAACTAGCGGGGGAAAAGGACACGAGCAGTACTTC	CASSPLPTSGGKGHEQYF
TRBJ2-1	TRBV7-2	TRBD1	-	TGTGCCAGCAGCTTCCAGGGGGCTAGTTGGATCGCTGAGCAGTTCTTC	CASSFQGASWIAEQFF
TRBJ1-6	TRBV7-2	TRBD1	-	TGTGCCAGCAGCTTAGGTGGAGGACAGGGGAATTCACCCCTCCACTTT	CASSLGGGQGNSPLHF
TRBJ2-1	TRBV18	-	-	TGTGCCAGCTCAATGGAGGAGCAGTTCTTC	CASSMEEQFF
TRBJ2-7	TRBV5-5	TRBD1	-	TGTGCCAGCAGCTTGGTAGGGGACAGGGTCTACGAGCAGTACTTC	CASSLVGDRVYEQYF
TRBJ1-2	TRBV19	-	-	TGTGCCAGTAGTTTCCTTTGGGCAGGGGCTAACTATGGCTACACCTTC	CASSFLWAGANYGYTF
TRBJ2-2	TRBV5-6	TRBD1	-	TGTGCCAGCAGCAAGGGGACAGGGAGAACCGGGGAGCTGTTTTTT	CASSKGTGRTGELFF
TRBJ1-2	TRBV16	TRBD1	-	TGTGCCAGCAGCCAATCGGGGACAGGTGAGGCCTACACCTTC	CASSQSGTGEAYTF
TRBJ2-3	TRBV30	TRBD2	-	TGTGCCTGGAGACCCACTTCTCTCAGCGGGAGGTTAATAGATACGCAGTATTTT	CAWRPTSLSGRLIDTQYF
TRBJ2-4	TRBV7-2	TRBD2	-	TGTGCCAGCAGCTCAAGGACGTCGGGGGGCATTCAGTACTTC	CASSSRTSGGIQYF
TRBJ2-1	TRBV7-9	-	once	TGTGCCAGCAGCTTCAATACTTACTACAATGAGCAGTTCTTC	CASSFNTYYNEQFF
TRBJ2-7	TRBV7-8	-	-	TGTGCCAGCAGCTTAGAGTCAGGGACCTACGAGCAGTACTTC	CASSLESGTYEQYF
TRBJ2-3	TRBV6-6	-	-	TGTGCCAGCAGTTACGGTACTGGGGGCAGGACAGATACGCAGTATTTT	CASSYGTGGRTDTQYF
TRBJ1-4	TRBV5-1	-	-	TGCGCCAGCAGCTTGTGGTATCGAGAGAGCGAAAAACTGTTTTTT	CASSLWYRESEKLFF
TRBJ2-4	TRBV7-9	-	-	TGTGCCAGCAGCCCATCAGGGACAACTAACATTCAGTACTTC	CASSPSGTTNIQYF
TRBJ2-1	TRBV11-2	-	-	TGTGCCAGCAGCTTAGAAGGACAGCCTTACAATGAGCAGTTCTTC	CASSLEGQPYNEQFF
TRBJ1-2	TRBV7-2	TRBD1	-	TGTGCCAGCAGCCCACAGCCGACAGGGTTTGGCTACACCTTC	CASSPQPTGFGYTF
TRBJ2-5	TRBV9	-	-	TGTGCCAGCAGCTCCCCTCCGGGGGAGACCCAGTACTTC	CASSSPPGETQYF